The clone carrying this TCR beta chain appeared a few times. No antigen is known for it. This sample stems from a study of T cell responses to AZD1222 COVID-19 vaccine. Study observations and caveats: White British ancestry dominated among donors, who included more females, and clonal diversity was possibly underestimated. No repertoire was sampled before or during the peak T cell response, only after it. A reported finding is that nearly half of spike-specific TCRs target unmutated variant regions. Among AZD1222 vaccinees, only six or seven were seropositive at baseline.

The protocol was immunoSEQ multiplex PCR, while the TCRdb copy is restricted to in-frame clones and leaves out a portion. This table holds 120,000 or so clones, nearly 90% found once. The material was peripheral blood, obtained on day 0 of AZD1222 vaccination. The source is an adult in good health.

Written as DNA, the CDR3 is TGTGCCAGCAGCTTAGCGGGTGATGGCTCCTACAATGAGCAGTTCTTC. This codes for CASSLAGDGSYNEQFF. J is TRBJ2-1 and V is TRBV11-2; unclear D gene. Per germline, CDR1 SGHAT and CDR2 FQNNGV. This CDR3 has 16 residues. V lost 1 base to trimming and J lost 0 bases, with 10 bases between them.